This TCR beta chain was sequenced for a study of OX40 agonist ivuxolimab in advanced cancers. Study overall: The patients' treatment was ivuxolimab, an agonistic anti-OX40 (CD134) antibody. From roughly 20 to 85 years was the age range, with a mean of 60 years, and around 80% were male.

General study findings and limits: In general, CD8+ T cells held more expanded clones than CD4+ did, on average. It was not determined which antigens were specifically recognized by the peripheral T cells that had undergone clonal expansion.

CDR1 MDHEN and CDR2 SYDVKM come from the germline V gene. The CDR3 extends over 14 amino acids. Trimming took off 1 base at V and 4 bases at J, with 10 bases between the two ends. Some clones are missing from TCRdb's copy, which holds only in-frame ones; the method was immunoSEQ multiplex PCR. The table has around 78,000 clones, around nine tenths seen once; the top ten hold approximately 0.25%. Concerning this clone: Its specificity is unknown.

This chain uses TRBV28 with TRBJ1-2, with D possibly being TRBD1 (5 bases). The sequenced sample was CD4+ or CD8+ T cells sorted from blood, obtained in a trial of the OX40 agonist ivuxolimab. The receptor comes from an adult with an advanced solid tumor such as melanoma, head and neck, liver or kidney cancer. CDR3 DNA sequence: TGTGCCAGCAGTTTATTTGGAGGGGCCTATGGCTACACCTTC. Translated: CASSLFGGAYGYTF.